The clone carrying this T cell receptor beta chain was detected once. The data were taken from a study of Ad26.COV2.S vaccination and SARS-CoV-2 variants. Regarding treatment: 15 to 20 received Ad26.COV2.S at low or high dose, single or two shots; roughly five received placebo; per-sample allocation not given. The samples date from day 63 after the first vaccine or placebo injection. Donation came from an adult in Boston who was aged 18-55 years. Method: immunoSEQ multiplex PCR; TCRdb's copy keeps in-frame clones and lacks some. The sample lists some 500,000 clones, roughly 87% occurring once. The CDR3 spans 15 residues. The V gene end was trimmed by 4 bases and the J gene end by 4 bases; junction bases not matched to a gene: 6. From germline, CDR1 is SGHRS and CDR2 YFSETQ.

This TCR was sampled from a person between 18 and 60 years old who received the Ad26.COV2.S COVID-19 vaccine or a placebo. This sample comprised peripheral blood, obtained in a trial of Ad26.COV2.S vaccine versus placebo. This chain connects TRBV5-1 to TRBJ2-1; the match to TRBD2 covers 9 bases. The CDR3 DNA reads as TGCGCCAGCAGCCGGCTAGCGGGGCAGTACAATGAGCAGTTCTTC. Translation: CASSRLAGQYNEQFF.